This T cell receptor beta chain derives from a study of persistence of HIV-infected CD4 T cells. V was clipped by 3 bases and J by 2 bases, with 6 bases between them. This CDR3 region has 13 residues. The germline V gene has CDR1 KGHSH and CDR2 LQKENI. Stimulation used 7.5 to 10 ug/mL lysate from CMV-infected fibroblasts. Responding CD4+ T cells were sorted by upregulation of both CD40 ligand and CD69. Donors had CD4+ T cell counts above 400 cells/uL and were CMV-seropositive. Stimulated PBMCs had first been depleted of CD8+ T cells. Sequencing used immunoSEQ version 4 in survey mode. Some clones are missing from TCRdb's copy, which holds only in-frame ones; the method was immunoSEQ multiplex PCR. The sample carries 15,000 to 20,000 clones, about 80% recorded once. As concerns this clone: Its antigen is unidentified.

The sequencing used CD4+ T cells sorted from PBMCs after approximately 20-hour stimulation, collected from a patient who received antiretroviral therapy. This chain links TRBV18 with TRBJ2-3, with D tentatively TRBD2 (5 bases). The receptor comes from an adult man with HIV who was CMV-seropositive. The CDR3 here is CASSPRVTDTQYF. CDR3 nucleotides: TGTGCCAGCTCACCGCGGGTCACAGATACGCAGTATTTT.